This is a list of T cell receptor beta chains from one sample in a study of shared clonotypes between healthy human individuals. Using immunoSEQ multiplex PCR, the repertoire was profiled, and TCRdb retains in-frame clones only, with some absent. The sample yields under 850,000 clones, 72% seen once. Sequencing was done on a sample of memory CD4+ T cells sorted from blood. The receptors here all came from a woman between 25 and 40 years old in good health. The CDR3 runs from the conserved cysteine through the conserved F or W. A D gene is named only where the DNA matches it firmly. The size entry is marked missing in some rows and otherwise reads once, few, many or a size class.

TRBJ2-3	TRBD2	NA	TRBV7-2	CASSLTSGGGTDTQYF	TGTGCCAGCAGCCTGACTAGCGGGGGAGGCACAGATACGCAGTATTTT
TRBJ2-1	TRBD2	NA	TRBV5-1	CASSGYDASGNYNEQFF	TGCGCCAGCAGCGGGTATGACGCTAGCGGGAACTACAATGAGCAGTTCTTC
TRBJ1-2	TRBD1	NA	TRBV7-8	CASSNRDSRTLNYGYTF	TGTGCCAGCAGCAACCGGGACAGCCGAACCCTGAACTATGGCTACACCTTC
TRBJ2-3	NA	NA	TRBV5-4	CASSLGGTHTDTQYF	TGTGCCAGCAGCTTGGGTGGGACCCACACAGATACGCAGTATTTT
TRBJ2-2	NA	NA	TRBV28	CASTEGRTGSTTGELFF	TGTGCCAGCACCGAGGGGAGAACGGGGTCGACTACCGGGGAGCTGTTTTTT
TRBJ2-1	TRBD2	NA	TRBV11-2	CASSGGLAGDYSYNEQFF	TGTGCCAGCAGCGGTGGCCTAGCGGGAGATTACTCCTACAATGAGCAGTTCTTC
TRBJ1-1	NA	NA	TRBV6-6	CASSYAGHTEAFF	TGTGCCAGCAGTTACGCAGGGCACACTGAAGCTTTCTTT
TRBJ2-1	NA	NA	TRBV6-1	CASSDTKPREQFF	TGTGCCAGCAGTGATACAAAGCCGCGTGAGCAGTTCTTC
TRBJ2-6	NA	NA	TRBV7-3	CASSWGRAGANVLTF	TGTGCCAGCAGCTGGGGCAGGGCTGGGGCCAACGTCCTGACTTTC
TRBJ1-4	TRBD1	NA	TRBV18	CASSRGQLNEKLFF	TGTGCCAGCTCACGGGGACAGCTTAATGAAAAACTGTTTTTT
TRBJ2-5	NA	NA	TRBV6-4	CASSRAPQETQYF	TGTGCCAGCAGTCGGGCCCCGCAAGAGACCCAGTACTTC
TRBJ2-3	NA	few	TRBV9	CASSPHWGDTQYF	TGTGCCAGCAGCCCCCATTGGGGAGATACGCAGTATTTT
TRBJ1-3	NA	NA	TRBV30	CAWSTSNTIYF	TGTGCCTGGAGTACTTCAAACACCATATATTTT
TRBJ2-7	TRBD1	NA	TRBV28	CASRTGDRASYEQYF	TGTGCCAGCAGAACCGGGGACAGGGCGTCCTACGAGCAGTACTTC
TRBJ1-4	TRBD1	NA	TRBV28	CASSFRQGLEKLFF	TGTGCCAGCAGTTTTCGACAGGGATTGGAAAAACTGTTTTTT
TRBJ1-2	TRBD1	NA	TRBV28	CASRMGTDYGYTF	TGTGCCAGCAGGATGGGGACAGACTATGGCTACACCTTC
TRBJ2-7	TRBD2	NA	TRBV10-2	CASSSGRVMYEQYF	TGCGCCAGCAGTAGCGGGAGGGTGATGTACGAGCAGTACTTC
TRBJ1-2	NA	NA	TRBV19	CASSIGTGKGYTF	TGTGCCAGTAGTATAGGTACAGGGAAGGGCTACACCTTC
TRBJ1-5	NA	few	TRBV7-2	CASSSWQDQPQHF	TGTGCCAGCAGCTCGTGGCAGGATCAGCCCCAGCATTTT
TRBJ2-7	TRBD1	NA	TRBV5-1	CASSPGDRVYEQYF	TGCGCCAGCAGCCCGGGGGACAGGGTCTACGAGCAGTACTTC
TRBJ2-1	NA	NA	TRBV7-3	CASSPEVQTYNEQFF	TGTGCCAGCAGCCCTGAGGTTCAGACCTACAATGAGCAGTTCTTC
TRBJ1-2	TRBD1	NA	TRBV30	CAWSWTGGYGYTF	TGTGCCTGGAGTTGGACAGGGGGCTATGGCTACACCTTC
TRBJ2-3	NA	NA	TRBV9	CASSVDEGRRDTQYF	TGTGCCAGCAGCGTAGACGAGGGCAGGAGAGATACGCAGTATTTT
TRBJ2-3	NA	few	TRBV7-9	CASSFSKDTQYF	TGTGCCAGCAGCTTTAGCAAGGATACGCAGTATTTT
TRBJ2-3	NA	once	TRBV7-3	CASRGPGTDTQYF	TGTGCCAGCAGGGGACCTGGCACAGATACGCAGTATTTT
TRBJ2-7	TRBD1	NA	TRBV25-1	CASSQSTGDSPRQYF	TGTGCCAGTAGTCAATCGACAGGGGACTCGCCTCGGCAGTACTTC
TRBJ2-7	TRBD1	NA	TRBV4-1	CASSQDEGQGYEQYF	TGCGCCAGCAGCCAAGACGAAGGACAGGGATACGAGCAGTACTTC
TRBJ2-7	NA	NA	TRBV6-6	CASSSGTGYEQYF	TGTGCCAGCAGTTCAGGGACTGGGTACGAGCAGTACTTC